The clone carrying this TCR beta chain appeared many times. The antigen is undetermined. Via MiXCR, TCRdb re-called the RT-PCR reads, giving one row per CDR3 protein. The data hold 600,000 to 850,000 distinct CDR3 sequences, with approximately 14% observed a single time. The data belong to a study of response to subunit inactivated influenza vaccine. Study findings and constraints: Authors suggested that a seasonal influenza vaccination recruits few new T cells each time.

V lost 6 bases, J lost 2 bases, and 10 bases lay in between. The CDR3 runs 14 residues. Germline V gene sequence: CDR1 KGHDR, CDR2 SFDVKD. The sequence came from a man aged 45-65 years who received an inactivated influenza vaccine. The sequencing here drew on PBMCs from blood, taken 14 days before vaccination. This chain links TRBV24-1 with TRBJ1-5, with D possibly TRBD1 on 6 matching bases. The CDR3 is CATSQSGGNQPQHF. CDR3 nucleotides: TGTGCCACCAGTCAGTCAGGGGGCAATCAGCCCCAGCATTTT.